This T cell receptor (beta chain) stems from a study of T cells after posttransplantation cyclophosphamide. This table comes from immunoSEQ multiplex PCR, and its TCRdb copy is limited to in-frame clones, with some not included. The profile covers around 44,000 clones, none occurring a single time. This clone was recorded at least ten times. Its matching antigen is unknown. Study outcomes and limitations: Recipient CMV seropositivity and CMV reactivation strongly tracked TRB clonality. Donor CD8+ memory clones often dominated recipient blood repertoires at later times.

CDR1 and CDR2 from the germline V gene are SGHNT and YYREEE (reference sequence). The CDR3 totals 13 residues. V was clipped by 0 bases and J by 5 bases, with 8 bases between them. The related graft donor's blood sample was taken on the day of bone marrow donation. Sequencing was performed on PBMCs. This chain joins TRBV5-4 and TRBJ1-2; D unresolved. This clonotype was sampled from a man aged 40-50 years in good health, CMV-negative, and a related stem cell transplant donor. This CDR3 reads CASSLDYVYGYTF. The CDR3 nucleotides read TGTGCCAGCAGCTTGGACTACGTTTATGGCTACACCTTC.